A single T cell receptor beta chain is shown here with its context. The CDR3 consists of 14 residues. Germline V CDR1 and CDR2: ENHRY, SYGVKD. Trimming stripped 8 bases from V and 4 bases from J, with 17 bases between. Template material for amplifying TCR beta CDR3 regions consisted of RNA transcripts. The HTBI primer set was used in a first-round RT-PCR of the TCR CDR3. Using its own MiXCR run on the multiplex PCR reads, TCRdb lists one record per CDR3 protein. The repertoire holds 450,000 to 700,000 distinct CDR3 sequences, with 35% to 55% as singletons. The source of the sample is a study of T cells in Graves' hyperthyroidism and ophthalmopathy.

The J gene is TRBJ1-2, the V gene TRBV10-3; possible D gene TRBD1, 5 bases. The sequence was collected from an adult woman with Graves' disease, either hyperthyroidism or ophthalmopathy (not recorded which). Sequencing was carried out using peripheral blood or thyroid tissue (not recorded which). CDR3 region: CAIGARVPSYGYTF. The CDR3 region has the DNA TGTGCCATCGGGGCCAGGGTTCCAAGCTATGGCTACACCTTC.